A selection of T cell receptor beta chains follows, all from one sample in a study of multiple sclerosis patients with progressive multifocal leukoencephalopathy. The repertoire was sequenced with immunoSEQ multiplex PCR; TCRdb's copy has only in-frame clones and lacks some. The repertoire holds tens of thousands of clones, with around 85% as singletons. This sample comprised PBMCs, obtained from a patient treated with natalizumab. All receptors come from a woman aged 30 to 39 with progressive multifocal leukoencephalopathy. Each CDR3 is given without its conserved first and last residue. Size tells how often a clone was seen (once, few, many) or the class of an expanded clone, and some rows leave it out.

V	J	size	CDR3
TRBV5-1	TRBJ1-1	-	ASSLSGVTEAF
TRBV5-1	TRBJ1-1	-	ASSLEPGLNTEAF
TRBV7-2	TRBJ2-3	-	ASSPPGTSGADTQY
TRBV5-4	TRBJ2-3	-	ASSSGGTSGGLGADTQY
TRBV27	TRBJ1-2	-	ASKIAGTGYGYT
TRBV6-6	TRBJ2-3	-	ASSKTETDTQY
TRBV7-7	TRBJ2-1	-	ASSAGTSSYNEQF
TRBV5-4	TRBJ2-7	-	ASSLGVRQGSSEQY
TRBV4-3	TRBJ2-4	few	ASSQDLLGVNIQY
TRBV7-6	TRBJ2-2	-	ASSRSRDREDNTGELF
TRBV5-1	TRBJ2-5	once	ASNLFRESWETQY
TRBV4-1	TRBJ1-1	-	ASSLGLRGAGEAF
TRBV6-5	TRBJ1-1	once	ASRSGATNTEAF
TRBV5-1	TRBJ1-1	-	ASSKGQHVSTEAF
TRBV9	TRBJ2-2	-	ASSASRGPGELF
TRBV4-2	TRBJ2-2	-	ASSGTGDTGELF
TRBV6-4	TRBJ2-3	-	ASSAQAGSTDTQY
TRBV9	TRBJ1-1	-	ASSPPVGGTEAF
TRBV10-2	TRBJ2-1	-	ASKATLGEQF
TRBV30	TRBJ2-1	-	AWSKGLAGGVGNEQF
TRBV29-1	TRBJ2-1	-	SVESGYNEQF
TRBV6-6	TRBJ1-4	-	ASSYLPRGKLF
TRBV6-6	TRBJ1-1	-	ASHLPQDTEAF